A selection of T cell receptor beta chains follows, all from one sample in a study of T cell responses to AZD1222 COVID-19 vaccine. The method was immunoSEQ multiplex PCR; TCRdb's version includes in-frame clones alone and lacks a portion of them. The sample consists of tens of thousands of clones, roughly nine tenths of them appearing once. The specimen was peripheral blood, collected on day 0 of AZD1222 vaccination. Receptors originate from an adult in good health. Each CDR3 is given with its conserved first and last residue. The order of the fields is J gene, V gene, D gene, clone size, CDR3 protein, CDR3 DNA. A D gene is named only where the DNA matches it firmly. Not all rows give a size; the values are once, few, many and, for expanded clones, a class.

TRBJ2-1	TRBV19	TRBD1	.	CASTLEAGGLPPYNEQFF	TGTGCCAGTACTCTAGAAGCAGGGGGCCTCCCTCCCTACAATGAGCAGTTCTTC
TRBJ1-5	TRBV10-1	.	.	CASQSDEGSGNQPQHF	TGCGCCAGCCAATCCGATGAAGGGAGTGGCAATCAGCCCCAGCATTTT
TRBJ2-5	TRBV7-2	.	.	CASSFGETQYF	TGTGCCAGCAGCTTCGGTGAGACCCAGTACTTC
TRBJ2-7	TRBV28	TRBD2	.	CASRPLGLAGSEQYF	TGTGCCAGCAGGCCGTTGGGACTAGCGGGATCCGAGCAGTACTTC
TRBJ2-1	TRBV11-3	TRBD2	once	CASSPQRGGRALSSYNEQFF	TGTGCCAGCAGCCCTCAGCGAGGCGGGAGGGCTCTCAGCTCCTACAATGAGCAGTTCTTC
TRBJ2-1	TRBV5-6	TRBD2	.	CASSPAGGQRGNEQFF	TGTGCCAGCAGCCCCGCGGGGGGCCAACGAGGGAATGAGCAGTTCTTC
TRBJ2-2	TRBV3-1/TRBV3-2	TRBD2	.	CASSQRGGTSGSGTGELFF	TGTGCCAGCAGCCAAAGAGGGGGGACTAGCGGGAGTGGTACCGGGGAGCTGTTTTTT
TRBJ1-2	TRBV28	TRBD1	once	CASRPTGDSYGYTF	TGTGCCAGCAGACCCACAGGGGACTCCTATGGCTACACCTTC
TRBJ1-5	TRBV7-2	.	.	CASSLGWGEKNQPQHF	TGTGCCAGCAGCTTAGGGTGGGGAGAAAAAAATCAGCCCCAGCATTTT
TRBJ2-7	TRBV6-5	TRBD2	.	CASIILAGASYEQYF	TGTGCCAGCATTATACTAGCGGGGGCTTCCTACGAGCAGTACTTC
TRBJ1-1	TRBV29-1	.	.	CSVEVAGGNTEAFF	TGCAGCGTTGAAGTTGCGGGGGGCAACACTGAAGCTTTCTTT
TRBJ1-1	TRBV2	TRBD1	.	CASNTGGVGEAFF	TGTGCCAGCAACACAGGGGGCGTTGGTGAAGCTTTCTTT
TRBJ1-4	TRBV25-1	TRBD1	.	CASSADRGRAEKLFF	TGTGCCAGCAGTGCAGACAGGGGAAGGGCTGAAAAACTGTTTTTT
TRBJ2-2	TRBV7-9	.	many	CASSLASGVDTGELFF	TGTGCCAGCAGCTTAGCGTCGGGAGTGGATACCGGGGAGCTGTTTTTT
TRBJ1-5	TRBV19	.	.	CASSIEGGVNQPQHF	TGTGCCAGTAGTATAGAAGGGGGTGTCAATCAGCCCCAGCATTTT